This is a list of T cell receptor beta chains from one sample in a study of T cells expressing NK-cell markers. TCRdb reprocessed the 5' RACE reads and keeps a single row for each CDR3 protein, giving no DNA. The sample yields over 200,000 distinct CDR3 sequences, of which the top ten take up around 0.42%. Material: blood T cells: a sorted CD56 or NKG2C T cell subset, CD4+ or CD8+ T cells, or bulk PBMC T cells (not recorded which). These receptors all come from a man younger than 35 in good health. Both conserved end residues are part of each CDR3.

j_call v_call cdr3_aa
TRBJ2-3 TRBV7-2 CASSLAGTSPTDTQYF
TRBJ2-1 TRBV5-6 CASSLFDYDNEQFF
TRBJ2-2 TRBV5-1 CASSPPSTRTNTGELFF
TRBJ2-1 TRBV24-1 CATSLRRGNEQFF
TRBJ1-3 TRBV20-1 CSARVRARSGNTIYF
TRBJ2-7 TRBV12-3/TRBV12-4 CASRYGQGAYEQYF
TRBJ1-1 TRBV24-1 CATSDRGTEAFF
TRBJ2-1 TRBV7-3 CASRQAPGNEQFF
TRBJ2-7 TRBV7-8 CASSSGVGTRVLRSYEQYF
TRBJ1-5 TRBV19 CASSIGGVGNQPQHF
TRBJ2-1 TRBV7-3 CASSLVADSYNEQFF
TRBJ2-2 TRBV10-3 CAISRDTPSGELFF
TRBJ1-4 TRBV6-1 CASRHRQPNEKLFF
TRBJ1-6 TRBV12-3/TRBV12-4 CASSFDRASSYNSPLHF
TRBJ2-4 TRBV7-8 CASSLAYPGLAKNIQYF
TRBJ2-2 TRBV29-1 CSVEVLRGGELFF
TRBJ2-7 TRBV12-3/TRBV12-4 CASSQTGINYEQYF
TRBJ1-2 TRBV29-1 CSVRTETYGYTF
TRBJ2-7 TRBV20-1 CSAYRQGGYEQYF